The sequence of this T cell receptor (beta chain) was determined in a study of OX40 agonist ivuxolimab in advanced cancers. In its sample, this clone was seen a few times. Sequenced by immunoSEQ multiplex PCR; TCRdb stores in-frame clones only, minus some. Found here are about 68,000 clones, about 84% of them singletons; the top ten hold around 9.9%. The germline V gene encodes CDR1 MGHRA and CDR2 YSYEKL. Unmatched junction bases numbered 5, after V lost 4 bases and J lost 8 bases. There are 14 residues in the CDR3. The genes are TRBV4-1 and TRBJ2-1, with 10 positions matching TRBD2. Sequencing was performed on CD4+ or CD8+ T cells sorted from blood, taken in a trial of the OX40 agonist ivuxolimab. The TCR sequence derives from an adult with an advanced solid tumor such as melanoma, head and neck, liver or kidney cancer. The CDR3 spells CASSRRLAGDEQFF. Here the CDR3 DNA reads TGCGCCAGCAGCCGGAGGCTAGCGGGAGATGAGCAGTTCTTC.